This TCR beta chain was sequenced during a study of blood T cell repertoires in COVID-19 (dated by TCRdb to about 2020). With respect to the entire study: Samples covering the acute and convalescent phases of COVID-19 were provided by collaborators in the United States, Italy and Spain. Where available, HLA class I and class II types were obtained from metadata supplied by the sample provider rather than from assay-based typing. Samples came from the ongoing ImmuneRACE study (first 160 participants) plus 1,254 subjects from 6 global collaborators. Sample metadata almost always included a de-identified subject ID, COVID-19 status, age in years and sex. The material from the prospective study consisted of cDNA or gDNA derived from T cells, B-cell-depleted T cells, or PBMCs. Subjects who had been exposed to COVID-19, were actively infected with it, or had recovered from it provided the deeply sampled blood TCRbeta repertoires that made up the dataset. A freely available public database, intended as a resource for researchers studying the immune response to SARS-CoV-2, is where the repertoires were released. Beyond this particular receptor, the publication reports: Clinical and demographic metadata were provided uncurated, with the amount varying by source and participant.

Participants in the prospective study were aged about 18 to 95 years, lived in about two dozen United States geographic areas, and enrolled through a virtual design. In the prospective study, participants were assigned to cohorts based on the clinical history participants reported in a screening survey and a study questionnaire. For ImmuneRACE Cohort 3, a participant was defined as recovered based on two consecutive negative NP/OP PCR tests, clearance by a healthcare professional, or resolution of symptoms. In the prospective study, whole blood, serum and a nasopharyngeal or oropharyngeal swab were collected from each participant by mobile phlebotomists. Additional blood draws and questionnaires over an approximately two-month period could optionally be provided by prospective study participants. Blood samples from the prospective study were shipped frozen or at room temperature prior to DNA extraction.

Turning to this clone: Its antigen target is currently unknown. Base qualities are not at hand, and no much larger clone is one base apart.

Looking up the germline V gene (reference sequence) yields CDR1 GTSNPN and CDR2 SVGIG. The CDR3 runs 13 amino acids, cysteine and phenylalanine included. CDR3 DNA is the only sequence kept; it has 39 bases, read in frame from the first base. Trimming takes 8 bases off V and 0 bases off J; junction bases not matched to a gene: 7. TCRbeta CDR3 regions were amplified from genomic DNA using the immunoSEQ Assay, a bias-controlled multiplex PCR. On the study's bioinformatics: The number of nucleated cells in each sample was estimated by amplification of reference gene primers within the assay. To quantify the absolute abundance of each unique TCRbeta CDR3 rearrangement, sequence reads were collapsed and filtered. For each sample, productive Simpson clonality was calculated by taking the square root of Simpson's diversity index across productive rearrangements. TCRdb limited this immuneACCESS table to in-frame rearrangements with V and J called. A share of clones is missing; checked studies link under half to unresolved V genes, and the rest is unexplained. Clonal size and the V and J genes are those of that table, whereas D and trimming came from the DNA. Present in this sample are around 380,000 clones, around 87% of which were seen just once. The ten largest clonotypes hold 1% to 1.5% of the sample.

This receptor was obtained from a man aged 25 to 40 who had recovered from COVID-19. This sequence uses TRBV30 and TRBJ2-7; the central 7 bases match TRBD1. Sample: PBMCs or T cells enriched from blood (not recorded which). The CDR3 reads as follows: CAITGVVSYEQYF. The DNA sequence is TGTGCCATAACAGGGGTGGTCTCCTACGAGCAGTACTTC.